The present T cell receptor (beta chain) was sequenced within a study of beta chain features in type 1 diabetes (dated 2018 in TCRdb). About the full investigation: Mean age, gender distribution, total cell number and subset yield were not different between patients and healthy donors. A total of over 95,000,000 sorted cells were examined across all samples, and RNA yield correlated strongly with the number of cells per subset. In the study, recently diagnosed type 1 diabetes patients and matched healthy donors were compared on the TCRB repertoires of their sorted circulating CD4+ T cell subsets. Regulatory and stem cell-like memory subsets were isolated from only 8 patients and roughly eight healthy donors, whereas naive and central memory subsets came from all 28 donors.

What the research found in general, with its limitations: At VDJ recombination sites, type 1 diabetes patients had fewer insertions and more deleted nucleotides, which implies abnormalities in thymic rearrangement. Because cDNA was sequenced instead of genomic DNA, highly expressing activated cells could be over-represented, though the groups showed no difference in activation or CD3 levels. PCR may preferentially amplify shorter templates, but because patient and control samples were amplified and corrected together, any resulting skew would affect both groups equally. A moderate but significant shortening of TCRB CDR3 length was observed in type 1 diabetes patients in all four CD4+ subsets. The naive, central memory and regulatory TCRB repertoires appeared to resemble one another more closely among patients than among healthy donors. HLA sub-analyses involved small numbers of individuals, so any influence of HLA type on TCRB rearrangement remained unresolved.

Turning to this clone: It lacks a known antigen. Base qualities are missing; no much larger clone stands one base away.

All of the isolated RNA was reverse transcribed with the High Capacity cDNA Reverse Transcription Kit, so expressed TCRB transcripts were sequenced. Deep immunoSEQ sequencing was performed on naive, central memory and regulatory T cell samples, with an average of approximately 4 million total reads per sample. Sorted cells were lysed in RLT buffer, and RNA was extracted using DNase-treated RNeasy Micro or Mini kits according to cell number. To prevent cross-contamination, every cell subset was processed on its own, while patient and healthy donor samples were processed together. Using the immunoSEQ multiplex PCR, TCRB sequences were amplified from cDNA into 87-bp fragments spanning the CDR3 region. Sequencing of the amplicons was done on the Illumina HiSeq platform. On the study's bioinformatics: PCR bias was corrected computationally using synthetic template baselines, and reads within Hamming distance 2 were collapsed, with unmergeable singletons discarded. Reads were aligned against IMGT so that V, D and J genes, CDR3 length and insertions or deletions at six rearrangement sites could be assigned. Within each subset, clonotype counts were normalized to sorted cell number, and only after that were true diversity and Gini coefficients computed with the tcR R package. The overlap coefficient, calculated on TCRB nucleotide sequences, was used to measure repertoire sharing. Out-of-frame TCRB sequences from naive cells were analyzed to stand in for the pre-selection repertoire. Held by TCRdb, this immuneACCESS table contains in-frame sequences only and omits some clones. Under half of the omission traces to an unresolved V gene where checked; the cause of the rest is unknown. D and trimming come from the DNA, and the V and J calls and clone size come from that table. Present in this sample are over 650,000 clones, around 15% of which were seen just once. In total, the top ten clones hold just under 0.04% of the sample.

Each donor gave one peripheral blood draw, roughly 120 mL on average, collected into heparinised tubes. A BD FACSAria II was used to sort naive, central memory, regulatory and stem cell-like memory CD4+ T cells with a panel that included CD45RO, CCR7, CD25, CD127, CD95 and CD27. All sorted populations exceeded 95% purity. Right away, PBMCs were isolated by Lymphoprep density gradient centrifugation and were stained directly, with no culture step. Samples were stained and sorted in pairs, with one healthy donor and one patient per experiment, so that batch effects were minimized. From the cysteine through the phenylalanine, the CDR3 covers 20 amino acids. Only the CDR3 portion is preserved as DNA: 60 bases, with reading frame beginning at the first base.

This receptor was identified in a man aged 18 to 35 with type 1 diabetes. Material for sequencing was naive CD4+ T cells from blood. Per the publication, the cell subset or site label means: true naive CD4+ T cells. This sequence uses TRBV21-1 and TRBJ2-3; TRBD2, as called in the table, went unchecked against the DNA. TRBV21-1 is given as a pseudogene. The nucleotides read TGTGCCAGCAGCAAGGAACGTCATCCGGGCCTCAAGCGGTGCACAGATACGCAGTATTTT. It translates to CASSKERHPGLKRCTDTQYF.